This is a list of T cell receptor beta chains from one sample in a study of cytomegalovirus exposure and HLA in healthy donors. Profiled with immunoSEQ multiplex PCR; TCRdb holds only in-frame clones, not every one. In the table there are over 100,000 clones, 63% of which are singletons. The source material was PBMCs. The source is a man aged 35 to 55 in good health and CMV-seropositive. The conserved cysteine and the conserved F or W are not part of the CDR3 here. A D gene is named only where the DNA matches it firmly. Only part of the rows carry a size: once, few, many, or a class if the clone is expanded.

len	v_gene	d_gene	j_gene	abundance	CDR3aa
12	TRBV19	TRBD2	TRBJ2-1	NA	ATSSGSSYNEQF
12	TRBV15	NA	TRBJ1-4	NA	ATSRVTSNEKLF
12	TRBV6-5	NA	TRBJ1-2	few	ASSGSTGYYGYT
12	TRBV5-4	NA	TRBJ2-7	NA	ASSLGDRTPEQY
10	TRBV9	TRBD1	TRBJ1-1	NA	ASSPQGTEAF
12	TRBV4-1	NA	TRBJ2-3	few	ASSQVLSTDTQY
15	TRBV6-4	TRBD2	TRBJ2-3	NA	ASSATPASGGVDTQY
13	TRBV27	NA	TRBJ1-2	once	ASSRAGGHNYGYT
12	TRBV11-3	NA	TRBJ2-5	NA	ASSLDGVQETQY
13	TRBV6-5	NA	TRBJ2-6	NA	ASSYAGSGANVLT
13	TRBV27	NA	TRBJ1-2	NA	ASSLKPGLDYGYT
13	TRBV4-3	TRBD2	TRBJ2-1	few	ASSQGTSAYNEQF
14	TRBV15	NA	TRBJ1-2	NA	ATSRGWQGSTYGYT
13	TRBV11-1	NA	TRBJ1-3	NA	ASSPPGLSGNTIY
11	TRBV4-1	TRBD2	TRBJ2-7	NA	ASSVAGAYEQY
14	TRBV9	TRBD2	TRBJ2-3	NA	ASSVTSGSDGDTQY
10	TRBV15	NA	TRBJ1-4	NA	ATSGFYEKLF
13	TRBV5-1	TRBD1	TRBJ1-6	once	ASSGGQGPNSPLH
13	TRBV27	TRBD1	TRBJ2-7	NA	ASSLWDRGEYEQY
15	TRBV11-3	TRBD2	TRBJ2-1	NA	ASSSRGLAGREGEQF
11	TRBV27	NA	TRBJ2-5	NA	ASSLSNQETQY
13	TRBV27	NA	NA	NA	ASSLSGLLRYEQY
13	TRBV18	NA	TRBJ1-2	NA	ASSPPNPGAKGYT
12	TRBV5-5	TRBD1	TRBJ1-1	NA	ASSSGQGYTEAF
12	TRBV25-1	NA	TRBJ1-4	NA	ASSEGRGGEKLF
11	TRBV25-1	TRBD1	TRBJ2-1	NA	ASSRDRYNEQF
10	TRBV7-9	NA	TRBJ2-3	NA	ASSSLTDTQY
11	TRBV15	NA	TRBJ1-5	NA	ATCGGGGQPQH
12	TRBV6-1	NA	TRBJ1-4	NA	ASNTAATNEKLF